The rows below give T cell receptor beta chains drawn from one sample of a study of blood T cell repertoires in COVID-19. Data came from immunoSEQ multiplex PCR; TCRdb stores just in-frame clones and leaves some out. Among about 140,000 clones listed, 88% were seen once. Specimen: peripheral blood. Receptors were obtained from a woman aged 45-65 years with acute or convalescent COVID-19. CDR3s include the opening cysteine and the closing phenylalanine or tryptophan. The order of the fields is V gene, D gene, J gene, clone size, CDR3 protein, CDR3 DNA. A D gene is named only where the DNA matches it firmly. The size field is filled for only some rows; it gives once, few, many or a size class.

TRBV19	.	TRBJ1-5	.	CASSTSGAVYQPQHF	TGTGCCAGTAGTACCTCAGGGGCCGTTTATCAGCCCCAGCATTTT
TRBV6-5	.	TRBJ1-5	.	CASSYLTSQPQHF	TGTGCCAGCAGTTACCTTACAAGTCAGCCCCAGCATTTT
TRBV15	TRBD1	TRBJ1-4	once	CATSRGQGANEKLFF	TGTGCCACCAGCAGAGGACAGGGGGCGAATGAAAAACTGTTTTTT
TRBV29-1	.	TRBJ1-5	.	CSVDGQINQPQHF	TGCAGCGTTGACGGACAGATAAATCAGCCCCAGCATTTT
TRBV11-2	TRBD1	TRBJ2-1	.	CASSWGQGRYNEQFF	TGTGCCAGCAGCTGGGGACAGGGACGCTACAATGAGCAGTTCTTC
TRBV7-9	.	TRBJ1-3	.	CASSLPSVSGNTIYF	TGTGCCAGCAGCTTACCCTCTGTCTCTGGAAACACCATATATTTT
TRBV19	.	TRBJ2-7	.	CASMGGAPNPPTTSYEQYF	TGTGCCAGTATGGGGGGGGCGCCGAATCCGCCTACGACTTCCTACGAGCAGTACTTC
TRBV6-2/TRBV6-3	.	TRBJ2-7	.	CASSQLGSYEQYF	TGTGCCAGCAGTCAACTAGGGTCCTACGAGCAGTACTTC
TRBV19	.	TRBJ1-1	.	CASRSRNTEAFF	TGTGCCAGTAGAAGTAGGAACACTGAAGCTTTCTTT
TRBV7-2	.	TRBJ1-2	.	CASYGGDNPNYGYTF	TGTGCCAGCTACGGGGGGGACAACCCTAACTATGGCTACACCTTC
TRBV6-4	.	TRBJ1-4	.	CASSGGGAGEKLFF	TGTGCCAGCAGTGGCGGGGGAGCTGGGGAAAAACTGTTTTTT
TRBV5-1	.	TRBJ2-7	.	CASSLDSTISLYEQYF	TGCGCCAGCAGCTTGGATTCAACTATCTCACTCTACGAGCAGTACTTC
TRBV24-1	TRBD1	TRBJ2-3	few	CATTGTGGTDTQYF	TGTGCCACCACCGGGACAGGGGGCACAGATACGCAGTATTTT
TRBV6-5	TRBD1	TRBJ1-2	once	CASTPQGANYGYTF	TGTGCCAGCACTCCACAGGGGGCAAACTATGGCTACACCTTC
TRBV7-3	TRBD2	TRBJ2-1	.	CASSPTSGSYNEQFF	TGTGCCAGCAGCCCCACTAGCGGGAGCTACAATGAGCAGTTCTTC
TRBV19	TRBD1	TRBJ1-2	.	CASSSGQNYGYTF	TGTGCCAGTAGTTCGGGACAGAACTATGGCTACACCTTC
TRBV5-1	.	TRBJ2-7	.	CASSVTGSLSYEQYF	TGCGCCAGCAGCGTGACAGGTTCCCTCTCCTACGAGCAGTACTTC
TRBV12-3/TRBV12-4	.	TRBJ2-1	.	CASSDNEQFF	TGTGCCAGCAGCGACAATGAGCAGTTCTTC
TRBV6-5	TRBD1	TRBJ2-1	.	CAGGGGTGVDEQFF	TGTGCCGGAGGCGGGGGGACAGGGGTCGATGAGCAGTTCTTC
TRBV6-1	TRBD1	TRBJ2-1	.	CASSEGQRSYNEQFF	TGTGCCAGCAGTGAGGGACAGCGCTCCTACAATGAGCAGTTCTTC
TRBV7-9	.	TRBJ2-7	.	CASSSRIYEQYF	TGTGCCAGCAGCTCCAGAATCTACGAGCAGTACTTC
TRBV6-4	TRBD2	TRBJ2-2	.	CASSVEAGAPGELFF	TGTGCCAGCAGTGTTGAAGCGGGGGCCCCCGGGGAGCTGTTTTTT